What follows are 24 T cell receptor beta chains derived from one specimen sequenced in a study of CD8+ T cells in alopecia areata (dated by TCRdb to 2017 to 2018). Receptor amplification or capture employed the immunoSEQ multiplex PCR assay. RNA was extracted from all samples and reverse transcribed into cDNA as template for TCR sequencing. TCRdb's version of the immuneACCESS table is confined to in-frame rearrangements and falls short of the full clone set. An unresolved V gene accounts for under half of the shortfall where checked; the remainder is of unknown origin. The sample table lists about 190,000 clones, roughly three fifths of them with a count of one. The ten top clones hold approximately 0.63% of the sample. The time point label, as the study defines it: around 4 weeks on oral tofacitinib. According to the study, the label for this sample's treatment or condition signals: oral pan-JAK inhibitor, 5-10 mg twice daily.

The sequences come from CD4+ T cells sorted from blood, collected at week 4, from a patient treated with tofacitinib. The source of these receptors is a human donor with alopecia areata.

The chain links TRBV7-9 to TRBJ1-2; no clear D gene. CDR3 size: 13 residues. CDR1 is SEHNR, CDR2 FQNEAQ, per germline (reference sequence). V dropped 3 bases and J dropped 6 bases, with 11 bases sitting between them. CDR3 sequence reads: CASSFAGSDGYTF. The CDR3 DNA follows: TGTGCCAGCAGCTTCGCTGGTAGTGATGGCTACACCTTC.

There are a few counts of this clone. The J gene is TRBJ2-3, the V gene TRBV6-5; 7 nucleotides match TRBD1. This CDR3 is 13 amino acids long. The V gene end was trimmed by 5 bases and the J gene end by 7 bases; junction bases not matched to a gene: 6. Germline assignment: CDR1 MNHEY and CDR2 SVGAGI. The DNA for the CDR3 is TGTGCCAGCAGTAACAGGGGTGGATATACGCAGTATTTT. Translated, it gives CASSNRGGYTQYF.

This sequence joins TRBV29-1 and TRBJ2-2; 10 bases fit TRBD2. CDR3 size: 16 residues. Germline V CDR1 and CDR2: SQVTM, ANQGSEA. V gave up 4 bases and J gave up 5 bases; unmatched junction bases: 10. The CDR3 DNA sequence: TGCAGCGTTGGCGAAGCGGGAGGGCCTCGAACCGGGGAGCTGTTTTTT. It codes for CSVGEAGGPRTGELFF.

CDR3 sequence: CASKGTATAYEQYF. DNA for the CDR3: TGTGCCAGCAAAGGGACAGCAACAGCCTACGAGCAGTACTTC. The chain carries TRBV2 and TRBJ2-7; TRBD1 aligns across 7 bases. The V segment lost 7 bases and the J segment 2 bases; nucleotides outside the gene matches: 8. Germline CDR1 reads SNHLY; CDR2 reads FYNNEI. The CDR3 loop spans 14 amino acids.

This clone was observed a few times. The chain joins TRBV29-1 to TRBJ2-5, with D hard to call. The CDR3 sequence is 13 residues long. The V gene's germline CDR1 is SQVTM and CDR2 ANQGSEA. The germline V and J ends were trimmed by 4 bases and 1 base, with 10 bases remaining between them. Written as DNA, the CDR3 is TGCAGCGTTGCCCAGCGCCTCCAAGAGACCCAGTACTTC. This sequence encodes CSVAQRLQETQYF.

This clone was counted between two and nine times. V is TRBV6-5 and J is TRBJ2-5; no clear D. Germline V gives CDR1 MNHEY, CDR2 SVGAGI. V shed 2 bases and J shed 10 bases, with 14 bases lying between them. The CDR3 length is 13 residues. The CDR3 DNA reads as TGTGCCAGCAGTTACACCCCGGGTGTAGGCCAGTACTTC. Translation: CASSYTPGVGQYF.

The chain carries TRBV7-9 and TRBJ2-3; D ambiguous. V dropped 3 bases and J dropped 1 base, with 8 bases sitting between them. Per germline, CDR1 SEHNR and CDR2 FQNEAQ (reference sequence). The CDR3 runs to 14 residues. DNA of the CDR3: TGTGCCAGCAGCTTTCCACAACGCACAGATACGCAGTATTTT. Protein: CASSFPQRTDTQYF.

V and J are TRBV9 and TRBJ2-2; no clear D gene. The CDR3 consists of 12 residues. Germline loops: CDR1 SGDLS, CDR2 YYNGEE. V was trimmed by 4 bases and J by 5 bases, leaving 6 bases between them. In DNA form, the CDR3 reads TGTGCCAGCAGCCCACCGACCGGGGAGCTGTTTTTT. Translated: CASSPPTGELFF.

The chain couples TRBV19 to TRBJ2-5; no firm D call. V dropped 9 bases and J dropped 0 bases, with 11 bases sitting between them. This CDR3 has 13 residues. The germline gives CDR1 LNHDA, CDR2 SQIVND (reference sequence). Here the CDR3 DNA reads TGTGCCAGCGCCCCAGGACACCAAGAGACCCAGTACTTC. Translation gives CASAPGHQETQYF.

V and J are TRBV29-1 and TRBJ1-2; 9 bases fit TRBD1. V gave up 1 base and J gave up 5 bases; unmatched junction bases: 5. Germline V gene sequence: CDR1 SQVTM, CDR2 ANQGSEA. This CDR3 is 14 amino acids long. The CDR3 sequence: CSVEVTGGGYGYTF. The CDR3 DNA reads as TGCAGCGTTGAAGTAACAGGGGGCGGGTATGGCTACACCTTC.

V usage is TRBV30 and J usage is TRBJ1-5; weak D call: TRBD1 (5 bases). CDR1 and CDR2 (germline): GTSNPN, SVGIG (reference sequence). This CDR3 region has 13 residues. V was pared by 7 bases and J by 7 bases, with 17 bases between. CDR3 residues: CASRWGLGQPQHF. The CDR3 DNA follows: TGTGCCTCACGATGGGGCTTAGGGCAGCCCCAGCATTTT.

The chain is built from TRBV15 and TRBJ1-2; possible D gene TRBD1, 6 bases. Trimming took 0 bases from V and 8 from J, leaving 13 bases between them. This CDR3 spans 14 amino acids. CDR1 and CDR2 from the germline V gene are LNHNV and YYDKDF (reference sequence). In DNA form, the CDR3 reads TGTGCCACCAGCAGAGATCGTAGGGGGGCCGGCTACACCTTC. Amino acid sequence: CATSRDRRGAGYTF.

The chain employs TRBV29-1 and TRBJ2-7; D gene unclear. Germline values: CDR1 SQVTM, CDR2 ANQGSEA. V lost 4 bases, J lost 7 bases, and 14 bases lay in between. CDR3 length: 12 residues. This CDR3 reads CSVVLSLGEQYF. The CDR3, as DNA: TGCAGCGTTGTGCTATCCCTTGGGGAGCAGTACTTC.

The gene calls are TRBV6-1 and TRBJ2-7, with 7 bases identical to TRBD2. Germline lookup yields CDR1 MNHNS and CDR2 SASEGT. The trim removed 5 bases at V and 3 bases at J, leaving 10 bases unmatched. The length of the CDR3 is 15 residues. CDR3 DNA: TGTGCCAGCAGTCTTCGCGCGGGAGTGAGCTACGAGCAGTACTTC. Translating it yields CASSLRAGVSYEQYF.

Comment on this clone: Other DNA variants within this sample encode the same CDR3. The CDR3 nucleotides are TGTGCCAGCAGCTTATTGGGAAACACTGAAGCTTTCTTT. Translating it yields CASSLLGNTEAFF. The chain has TRBV5-6 and TRBJ1-1; D remains ambiguous. Looked up from germline, CDR1 is SGHDT and CDR2 is YYEEEE. The CDR3 contains 13 residues. Trimming removed 2 bases from V and 2 bases from J, with 7 bases in between. Supplemented by reference TRBV5-6 and TRBJ1-1, the full variable domain reads DAGVTQSPTHLIKTRGQQVTLRCSPKSGHDTVSWYQQALGQGPQFIFQYYEEEERQRGNFPDRFSGHQFPNYSSELNVNALLLGDSALYLCASSLLGNTEAFFGQGTRLTVV.

V is TRBV7-9 and J is TRBJ1-2; no firm D call. CDR3 length: 13 amino acids. Looked up from germline, CDR1 is SEHNR and CDR2 is FQNEAQ (reference sequence). Trimming took 1 base from V and 8 from J, leaving 11 bases between them. In DNA form, the CDR3 reads TGTGCCAGCAGCTTAGGCCCCGAAGGAGGCTACACCTTC. This gives the protein CASSLGPEGGYTF.

V and J are TRBV5-1 and TRBJ1-2; D is perhaps TRBD1 (5 bases). This CDR3 is built from 13 residues. Trimming shortened V by 0 bases and J by 4 bases, and 7 bases separated the two germline ends. The V gene's germline CDR1 is SGHRS and CDR2 YFSETQ. The CDR3 DNA reads TGCGCCAGCAGCTTGGACGACAGCTATGGCTACACCTTC. Its protein is CASSLDDSYGYTF.

The rearrangement joins TRBV7-9 to TRBJ1-1; D perhaps matches TRBD1 (6 bases). CDR1 and CDR2 from the germline V gene are SEHNR and FQNEAQ (reference sequence). This CDR3 is built from 14 residues. With 5 bases removed from V and 0 bases from J, the gap between germline ends came to 10 bases. The CDR3: CASSGGQMNTEAFF. CDR3 nucleotide sequence: TGTGCCAGCAGCGGGGGACAAATGAACACTGAAGCTTTCTTT.

This clone has only a few counts. This chain joins TRBV29-1 and TRBJ2-2; D not resolved. With 3 bases removed from V and 5 bases from J, the gap between germline ends came to 10 bases. The CDR3 consists of 13 residues. Germline CDR1 SQVTM, CDR2 ANQGSEA. As DNA, the CDR3 is TGCAGCGTTGATCTTCTAGGAACCGGGGAGCTGTTTTTT. Protein product: CSVDLLGTGELFF.

The rearrangement links TRBV29-1 to TRBJ2-3, with a tentative D call TRBD2 (6 bases). Trimming cost V 1 base and J 4 bases, with 9 bases left between them. CDR1 and CDR2 from the germline V gene are SQVTM and ANQGSEA. The CDR3 is made up of 13 amino acids. Here the CDR3 DNA reads TGCAGCGTTGAAGGGCGGGGTGCAGATACGCAGTATTTT. Translated, it gives CSVEGRGADTQYF.

This chain uses TRBV4-2 with TRBJ1-5, with 7 nucleotides matching TRBD1. The CDR3 covers 14 residues. The V gene end was trimmed by 0 bases and the J gene end by 9 bases; junction bases not matched to a gene: 5. Germline V lookup: CDR1 LGHNA, CDR2 YNFKEQ. CDR3 nucleotide sequence: TGTGCCAGCAGCCAAGATAGACAGGGACGGCCCCAGCATTTT. Residues: CASSQDRQGRPQHF.

The rearrangement uses TRBV2 and TRBJ2-1; D is unresolved. Germline assignment: CDR1 SNHLY and CDR2 FYNNEI. Trimming took 3 bases from V and 0 from J, leaving 3 bases between them. CDR3 length: 13 amino acids. The CDR3: CASSDVSYNEQFF. The CDR3 DNA follows: TGTGCCAGCAGTGACGTCTCCTACAATGAGCAGTTCTTC.

This CDR3 is CASSLAGRRANYGYTF. The CDR3 coding sequence is TGTGCCAGCAGCTTGGCAGGCCGGAGGGCTAACTATGGCTACACCTTC. The genes are TRBV5-6 and TRBJ1-2, with no clear D. CDR3 length: 16 residues. In germline, CDR1 is SGHDT, CDR2 YYEEEE. V lost 0 bases and J 0 bases, leaving 12 bases between the germline ends. The complete variable domain, with remaining parts taken from reference TRBV5-6 and TRBJ1-2, reads DAGVTQSPTHLIKTRGQQVTLRCSPKSGHDTVSWYQQALGQGPQFIFQYYEEEERQRGNFPDRFSGHQFPNYSSELNVNALLLGDSALYLCASSLAGRRANYGYTFGSGTRLTVV.

The chain employs TRBV30 and TRBJ1-2; D unresolved. The germline gives CDR1 GTSNPN, CDR2 SVGIG (reference sequence). The CDR3 is made up of 11 amino acids. The CDR3 spells CGGGRGYGYTF. The CDR3 DNA reads TGTGGGGGAGGCCGGGGCTATGGCTACACCTTC.